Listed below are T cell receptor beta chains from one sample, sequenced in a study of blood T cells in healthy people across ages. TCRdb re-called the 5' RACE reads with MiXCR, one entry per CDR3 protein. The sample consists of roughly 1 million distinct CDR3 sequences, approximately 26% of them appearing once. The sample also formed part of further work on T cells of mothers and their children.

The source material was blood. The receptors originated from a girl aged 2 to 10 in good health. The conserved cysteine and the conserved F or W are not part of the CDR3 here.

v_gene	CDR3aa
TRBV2	ASRPDTKSAYEQY
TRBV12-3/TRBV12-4	ASSHFGSLNYGYT
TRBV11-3	ASSLGRGDYEQY
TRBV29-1	SAGLTDTQY
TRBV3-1	ASSLSDFGLASREQY
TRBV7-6	ASSWTYTGAQY
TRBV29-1	SVDRNGGGYNEQF
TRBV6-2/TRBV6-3	ASSDGLLNEQF
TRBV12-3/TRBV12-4	ASSLQGVSGNTIY
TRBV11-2	ASSLYTRAETQY
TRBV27	ASGLRADPYNEQF
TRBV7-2	ASSLVSSGSGANVLT
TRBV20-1	SAREIALRPTDTQY
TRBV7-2	ASSFFSSSEQF
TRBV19	ASSSPGTGGETQY
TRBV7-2	ASSLSGVNEKLF